The clone carrying this T cell receptor (beta chain) was seen just once. This CDR3 contains 15 residues. In germline, CDR1 is LNHNV, CDR2 YYDKDF (reference sequence). With 0 bases removed from V and 6 bases from J, the gap between germline ends came to 14 bases. The source of the sample is a study of CD8 T cells in Susac syndrome. Reverse transcription of roughly 0.5 to 1 ug RNA was performed with random hexamers. immunoSEQ multiplex PCR amplified TCR beta CDR3 across 54 Vbeta, 13 Jbeta. Each CDR3 protein is one row after TCRdb ran MiXCR on the immunoSEQ multiplex PCR reads. The table includes some 200,000 distinct CDR3 sequences, about 95% detected once. Negative isolation yielded CD4+ and CD8+ T cells, and FACS enriched TEMRA cells.

This sequence originates from a human donor with multiple sclerosis. The sample consisted of CD4+ T cells from PBMCs. V is TRBV15 and J is TRBJ1-1; no definite D call. CDR3 nucleotides: TGTGCCACCAGCAGAGATCATCACGGGTTCGCTGAAGCTTTCTTT. It translates to CATSRDHHGFAEAFF.